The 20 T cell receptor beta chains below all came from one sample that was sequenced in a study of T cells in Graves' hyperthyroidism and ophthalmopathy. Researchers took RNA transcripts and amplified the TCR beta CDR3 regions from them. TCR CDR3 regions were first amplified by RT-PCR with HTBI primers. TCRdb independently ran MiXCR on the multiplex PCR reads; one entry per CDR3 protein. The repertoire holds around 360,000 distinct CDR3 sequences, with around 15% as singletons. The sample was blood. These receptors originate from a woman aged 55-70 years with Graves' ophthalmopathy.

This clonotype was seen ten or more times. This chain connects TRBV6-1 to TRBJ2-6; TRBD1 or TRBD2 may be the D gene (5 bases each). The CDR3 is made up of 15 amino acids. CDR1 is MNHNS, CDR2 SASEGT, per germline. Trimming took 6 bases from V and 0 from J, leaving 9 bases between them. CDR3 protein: CASRRGTSGANVLTF. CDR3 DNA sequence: TGTGCCAGCAGGAGGGGAACCTCTGGGGCCAACGTCCTGACTTTC.

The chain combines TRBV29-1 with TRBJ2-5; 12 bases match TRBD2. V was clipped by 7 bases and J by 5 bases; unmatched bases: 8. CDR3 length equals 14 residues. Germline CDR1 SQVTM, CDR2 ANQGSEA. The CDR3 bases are TGCAGCGCCTCTAGCGGGAGGGCCAGCGAGACCCAGTACTTC. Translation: CSASSGRASETQYF.

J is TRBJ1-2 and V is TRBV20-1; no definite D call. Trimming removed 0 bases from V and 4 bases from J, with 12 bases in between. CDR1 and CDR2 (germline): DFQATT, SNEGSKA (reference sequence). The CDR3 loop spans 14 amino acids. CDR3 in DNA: TGCAGTGCTAGAGACCCGGGCCAATCCTATGGCTACACCTTC. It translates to CSARDPGQSYGYTF.

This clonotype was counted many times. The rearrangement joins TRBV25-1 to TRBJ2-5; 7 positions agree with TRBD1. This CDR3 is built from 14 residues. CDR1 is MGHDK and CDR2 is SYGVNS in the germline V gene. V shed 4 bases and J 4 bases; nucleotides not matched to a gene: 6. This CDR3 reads CASSVIAGGETQYF. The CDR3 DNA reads TGTGCCAGCAGTGTCATCGCAGGGGGAGAGACCCAGTACTTC.

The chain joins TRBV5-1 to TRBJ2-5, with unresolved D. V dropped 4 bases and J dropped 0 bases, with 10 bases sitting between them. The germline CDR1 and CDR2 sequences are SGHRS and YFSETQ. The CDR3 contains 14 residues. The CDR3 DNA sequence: TGCGCCAGCAGCAGGTGGGGATACCAAGAGACCCAGTACTTC. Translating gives CASSRWGYQETQYF.

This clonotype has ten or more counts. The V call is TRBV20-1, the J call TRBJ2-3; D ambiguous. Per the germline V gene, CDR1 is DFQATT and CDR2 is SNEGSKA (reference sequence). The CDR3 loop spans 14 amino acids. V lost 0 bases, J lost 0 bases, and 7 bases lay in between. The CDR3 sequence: CSARDADSTDTQYF. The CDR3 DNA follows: TGCAGTGCTAGAGACGCGGATAGCACAGATACGCAGTATTTT.

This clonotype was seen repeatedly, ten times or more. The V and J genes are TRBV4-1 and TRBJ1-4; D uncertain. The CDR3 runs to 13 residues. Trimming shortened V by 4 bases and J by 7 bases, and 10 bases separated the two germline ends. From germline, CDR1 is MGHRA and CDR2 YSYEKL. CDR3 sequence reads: CASSRGVREKLFF. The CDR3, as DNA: TGCGCCAGCAGCCGAGGAGTACGTGAAAAACTGTTTTTT.

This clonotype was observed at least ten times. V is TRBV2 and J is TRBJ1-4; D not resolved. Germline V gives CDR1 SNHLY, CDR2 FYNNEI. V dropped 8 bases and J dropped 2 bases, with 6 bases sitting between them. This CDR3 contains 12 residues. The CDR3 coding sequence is TGTGCCAGCTGCAGGACTAATGAAAAACTGTTTTTT. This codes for CASCRTNEKLFF.

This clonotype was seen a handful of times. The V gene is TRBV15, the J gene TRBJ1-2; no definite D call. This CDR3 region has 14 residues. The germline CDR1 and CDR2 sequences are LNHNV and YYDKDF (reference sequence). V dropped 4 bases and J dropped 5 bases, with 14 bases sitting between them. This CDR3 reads CATSNELKGYGYTF. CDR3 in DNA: TGTGCCACCAGCAATGAGCTAAAGGGATATGGCTACACCTTC. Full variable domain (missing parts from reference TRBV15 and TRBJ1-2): DAMVIQNPRYQVTQFGKPVTLSCSQTLNHNVMYWYQQKSSQAPKLLFHYYDKDFNNEADTPDNFQSRRPNTSFCFLDIRSPGLGDTAMYLCATSNELKGYGYTFGSGTRLTVV.

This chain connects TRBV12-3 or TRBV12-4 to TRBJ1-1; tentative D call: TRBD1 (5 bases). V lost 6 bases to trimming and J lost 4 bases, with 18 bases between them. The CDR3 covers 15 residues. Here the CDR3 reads CASSPGGGVGTEAFF. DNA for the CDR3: TGTGCCAGCAGCCCCGGGGGGGGGGTAGGCACTGAAGCTTTCTTT.

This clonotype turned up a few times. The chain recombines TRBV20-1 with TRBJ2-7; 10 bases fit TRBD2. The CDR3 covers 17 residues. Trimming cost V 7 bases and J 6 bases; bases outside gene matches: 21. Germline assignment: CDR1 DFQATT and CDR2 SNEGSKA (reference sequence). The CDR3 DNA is TGCAGTGGAACCCCCCTAATGCTAGCGGGAGTCGGTAGCGAGCAGTACTTC. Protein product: CSGTPLMLAGVGSEQYF.

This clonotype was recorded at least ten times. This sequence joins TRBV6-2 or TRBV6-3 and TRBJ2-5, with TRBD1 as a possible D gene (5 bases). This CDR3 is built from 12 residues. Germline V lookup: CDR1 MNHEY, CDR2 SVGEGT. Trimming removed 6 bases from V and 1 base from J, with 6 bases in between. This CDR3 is CASRQGQETQYF. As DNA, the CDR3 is TGTGCCAGCAGGCAGGGCCAAGAGACCCAGTACTTC.

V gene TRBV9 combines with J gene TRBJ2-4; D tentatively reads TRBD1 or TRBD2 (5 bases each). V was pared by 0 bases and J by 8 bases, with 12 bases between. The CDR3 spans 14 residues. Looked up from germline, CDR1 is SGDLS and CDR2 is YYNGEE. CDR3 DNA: TGTGCCAGCAGCGTAGACGAGGGGTACCACATTCAGTACTTC. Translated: CASSVDEGYHIQYF.

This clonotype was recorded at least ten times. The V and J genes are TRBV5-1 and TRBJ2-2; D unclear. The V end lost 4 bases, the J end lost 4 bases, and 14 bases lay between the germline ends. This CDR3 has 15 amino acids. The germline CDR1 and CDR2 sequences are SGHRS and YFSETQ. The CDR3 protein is CASSGGSLGTGELFF. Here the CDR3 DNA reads TGCGCCAGCAGCGGTGGTAGTCTGGGCACCGGGGAGCTGTTTTTT.

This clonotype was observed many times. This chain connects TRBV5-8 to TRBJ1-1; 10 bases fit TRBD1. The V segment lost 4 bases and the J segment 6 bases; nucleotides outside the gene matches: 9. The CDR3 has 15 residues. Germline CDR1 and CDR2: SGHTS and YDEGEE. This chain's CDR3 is CASSVRDRGFAEAFF. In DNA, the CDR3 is TGTGCCAGCAGCGTCCGGGACAGGGGTTTCGCTGAAGCTTTCTTT.

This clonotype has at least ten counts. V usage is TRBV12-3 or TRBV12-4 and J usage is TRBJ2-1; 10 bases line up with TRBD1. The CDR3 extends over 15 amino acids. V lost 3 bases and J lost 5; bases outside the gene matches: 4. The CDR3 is CASSFDRGQNNEQFF. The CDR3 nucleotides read TGTGCCAGCAGTTTCGACAGGGGGCAAAACAATGAGCAGTTCTTC.

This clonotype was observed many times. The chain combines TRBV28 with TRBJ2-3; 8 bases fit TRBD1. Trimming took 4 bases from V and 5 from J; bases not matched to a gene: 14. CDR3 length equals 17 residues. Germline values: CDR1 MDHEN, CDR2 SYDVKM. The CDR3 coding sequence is TGTGCCAGCAGTTCTAACCCACCAGGGGGCTCGGTAGATACGCAGTATTTT. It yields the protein CASSSNPPGGSVDTQYF.

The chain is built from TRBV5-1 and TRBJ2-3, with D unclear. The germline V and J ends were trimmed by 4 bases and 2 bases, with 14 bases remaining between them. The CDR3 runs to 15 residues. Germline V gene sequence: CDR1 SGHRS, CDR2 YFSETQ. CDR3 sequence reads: CASSQDVPFTDTQYF. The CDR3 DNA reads TGCGCCAGCAGCCAAGACGTACCCTTCACAGATACGCAGTATTTT. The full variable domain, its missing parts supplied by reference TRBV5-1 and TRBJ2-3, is KAGVTQTPRYLIKTRGQQVTLSCSPISGHRSVSWYQQTPGQGLQFLFEYFSETQRNKGNFPGRFSGRQFSNSRSEMNVSTLELGDSALYLCASSQDVPFTDTQYFGPGTRLTVL.

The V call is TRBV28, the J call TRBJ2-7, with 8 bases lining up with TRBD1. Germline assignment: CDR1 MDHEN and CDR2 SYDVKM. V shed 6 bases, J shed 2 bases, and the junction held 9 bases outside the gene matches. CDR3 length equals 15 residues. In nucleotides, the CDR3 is TGTGCCAGCAGGGGTGGGTGGACAGGGACCTACGAGCAGTACTTC. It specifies CASRGGWTGTYEQYF.

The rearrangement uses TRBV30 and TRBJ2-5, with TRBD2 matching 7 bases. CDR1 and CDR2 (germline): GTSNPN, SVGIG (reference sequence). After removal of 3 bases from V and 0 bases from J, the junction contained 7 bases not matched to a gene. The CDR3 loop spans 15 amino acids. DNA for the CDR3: TGTGCCTGGAGCGGGGACTACCTGTACCAAGAGACCCAGTACTTC. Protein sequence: CAWSGDYLYQETQYF.